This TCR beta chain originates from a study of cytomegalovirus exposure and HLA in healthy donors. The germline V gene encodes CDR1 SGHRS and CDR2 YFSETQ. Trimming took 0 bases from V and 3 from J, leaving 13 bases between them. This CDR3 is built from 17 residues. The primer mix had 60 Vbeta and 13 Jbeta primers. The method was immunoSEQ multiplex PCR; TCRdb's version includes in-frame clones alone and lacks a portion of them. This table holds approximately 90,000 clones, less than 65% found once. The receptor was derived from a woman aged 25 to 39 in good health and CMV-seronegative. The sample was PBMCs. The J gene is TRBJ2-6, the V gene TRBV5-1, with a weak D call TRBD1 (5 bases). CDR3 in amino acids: CASSLAPGLFGANVLTF. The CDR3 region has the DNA TGCGCCAGCAGCTTGGCCCCAGGGTTGTTTGGGGCCAACGTCCTGACTTTC.